These T cell receptor beta chains were read from a single sample in a study of T-cell reconstitution after alpha-beta-depleted transplantation in children. TCRdb re-analysed the PCR reads in MiXCR, keeping a single row per CDR3 protein. Here the sample spans about 120,000 distinct CDR3 sequences, around 23% being singletons. The specimen was PBMCs, mostly from graft donor cells, collected 180 days after TCRalphabeta/CD19-depleted stem cell transplant. Receptors originate from a male patient between 2 and 15 years old who had a stem cell transplant for chronic granulomatous disease, so the T cells may come from the graft donor. Each CDR3 is given with its conserved first and last residue. The D gene is left open where the match is weak. Clone size is shown for a subset of rows, as once, few, many or a class of expanded clone.

j_call v_call d_call clone_size cdr3_aa cdr3_nt
TRBJ2-1 TRBV3-1 TRBD2 NA CASSLGLVHEQFF TGTGCCAGCAGCCTGGGACTAGTGCATGAGCAGTTCTTC
TRBJ2-6 TRBV5-1 NA many CASSLDPGANVLTF TGCGCCAGCAGCTTGGATCCTGGGGCCAACGTCCTGACTTTC
TRBJ2-6 TRBV11-2 NA NA CASSLVGTLGSGANVLTF TGTGCCAGCAGCTTAGTGGGGACCCTAGGATCTGGGGCCAACGTCCTGACTTTC
TRBJ2-1 TRBV6-1 NA NA CATSVRVSTRVNEQFF TGTGCCACCTCGGTGCGTGTCAGTACCCGCGTCAATGAGCAGTTCTTC
TRBJ2-3 TRBV2 NA NA CASMALSTDTQYF TGTGCCAGCATGGCACTAAGCACAGATACGCAGTATTTT
TRBJ2-2 TRBV6-1 TRBD1 many CASNHPGTGGIGELFF TGTGCCAGCAACCACCCCGGGACAGGGGGAATCGGGGAGCTGTTTTTT
TRBJ2-3 TRBV29-1 NA NA CSVTVTSTDTQYF TGCAGCGTGACGGTAACTAGCACAGATACGCAGTATTTT
TRBJ1-1 TRBV12-3/TRBV12-4 NA NA CASSVQVNTEAFF TGTGCCAGCAGTGTCCAGGTAAACACTGAAGCTTTCTTT
TRBJ2-7 TRBV27 TRBD1 NA CASSTTGGGYYEQYF TGTGCCAGCAGTACGACAGGGGGCGGGTACTACGAGCAGTACTTC
TRBJ2-2 TRBV6-1 NA NA CASSSSGERTGELFF TGTGCCAGCAGCAGTAGCGGCGAACGTACCGGGGAGCTGTTTTTT
TRBJ1-5 TRBV20-1 NA NA CSAPNRALGRGNQPQHF TGCAGTGCCCCAAACAGGGCCCTGGGTAGAGGCAATCAGCCCCAGCATTTT
TRBJ1-2 TRBV29-1 NA few CSVEFGSTRGYTF TGCAGCGTTGAATTTGGGTCAACTCGTGGCTACACCTTC
TRBJ2-1 TRBV27 NA NA CASSLRENEQFF TGTGCCAGCAGTCTAAGAGAGAATGAGCAGTTCTTC